The TCR beta chain under discussion was sequenced for a study of T cell responses to AZD1222 COVID-19 vaccine. The study, taken as a whole, reports: Vaccine-related CD4 TCRs covered spike, predominating at 160-218 and 743-854.

CDR3 length: 16 amino acids. Trimming cost V 2 bases and J 6 bases, with 19 bases left between them. Germline assignment: CDR1 SGHAT and CDR2 FQNNGV. Details on this clone: Its antigen is unknown.

The protocol was immunoSEQ multiplex PCR, while the TCRdb copy is restricted to in-frame clones and leaves out a portion. In the table there are about 150,000 clones, about nine tenths of which are singletons. The sequence was obtained from an adult in good health. J is TRBJ1-2 and V is TRBV11-2; no firm D call. The sample here was peripheral blood, taken on day 0 of AZD1222 vaccination. As DNA, the CDR3 is TGTGCCAGCAGCTTATCAGGACCCTTTGGTGGAAATGGCTACACCTTC. Translation: CASSLSGPFGGNGYTF.